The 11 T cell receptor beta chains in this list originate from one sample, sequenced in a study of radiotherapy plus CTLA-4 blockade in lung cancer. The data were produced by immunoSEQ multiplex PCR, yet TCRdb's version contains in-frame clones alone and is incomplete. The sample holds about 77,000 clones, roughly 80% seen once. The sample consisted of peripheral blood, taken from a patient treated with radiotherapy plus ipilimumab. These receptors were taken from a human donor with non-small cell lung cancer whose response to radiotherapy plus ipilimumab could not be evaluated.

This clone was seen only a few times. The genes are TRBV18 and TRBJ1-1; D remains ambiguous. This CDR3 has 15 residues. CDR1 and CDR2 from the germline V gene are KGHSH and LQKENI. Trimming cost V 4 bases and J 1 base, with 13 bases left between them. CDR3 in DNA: TGTGCCAGCTCACTCAGTCACAAATCGAACACTGAAGCTTTCTTT. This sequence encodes CASSLSHKSNTEAFF.

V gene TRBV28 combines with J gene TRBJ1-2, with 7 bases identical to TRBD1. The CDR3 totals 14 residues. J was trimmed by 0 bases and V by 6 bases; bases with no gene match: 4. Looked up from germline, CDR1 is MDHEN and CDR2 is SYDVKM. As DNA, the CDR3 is TGTGCCAGCAGACCCGGGACAGCTAACTATGGCTACACCTTC. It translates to CASRPGTANYGYTF.

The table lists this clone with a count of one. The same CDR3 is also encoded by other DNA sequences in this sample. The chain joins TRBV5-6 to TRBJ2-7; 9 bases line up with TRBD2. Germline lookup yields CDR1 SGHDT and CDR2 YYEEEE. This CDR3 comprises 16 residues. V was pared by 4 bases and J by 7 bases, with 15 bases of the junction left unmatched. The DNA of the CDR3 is TGTGCCAGCAGCCTAAGACTAGCGGAAGTGGGGTGGGAGCAGTACTTC. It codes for CASSLRLAEVGWEQYF.

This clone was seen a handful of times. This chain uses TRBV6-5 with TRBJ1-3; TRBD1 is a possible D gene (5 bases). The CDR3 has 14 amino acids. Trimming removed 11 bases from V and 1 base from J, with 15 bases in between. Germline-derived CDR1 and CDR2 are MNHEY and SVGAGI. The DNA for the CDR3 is TGTGCCGCCAGGGAGGCTGGATCTGGAAACACCATATATTTT. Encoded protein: CAAREAGSGNTIYF.

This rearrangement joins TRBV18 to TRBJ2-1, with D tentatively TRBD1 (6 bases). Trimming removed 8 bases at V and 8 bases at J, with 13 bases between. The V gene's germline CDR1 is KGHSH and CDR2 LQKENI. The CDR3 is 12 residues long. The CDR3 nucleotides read TGTGCCAGCGCGGAACAGGGCTATGAGCAGTTCTTC. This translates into CASAEQGYEQFF. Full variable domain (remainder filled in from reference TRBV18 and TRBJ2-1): NAGVMQNPRHLVRRRGQEARLRCSPMKGHSHVYWYRQLPEEGLKFMVYLQKENIIDESGMPKERFSAEFPKEGPSILRIQQVVRGDSAAYFCASAEQGYEQFFGPGTRLTVL.

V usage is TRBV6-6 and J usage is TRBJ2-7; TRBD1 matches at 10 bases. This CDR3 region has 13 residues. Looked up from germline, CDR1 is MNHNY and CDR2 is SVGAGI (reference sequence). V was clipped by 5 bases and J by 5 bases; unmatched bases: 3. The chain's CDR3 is CASSRQGANEQYF. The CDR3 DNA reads TGTGCCAGCAGTCGACAGGGGGCAAACGAGCAGTACTTC.

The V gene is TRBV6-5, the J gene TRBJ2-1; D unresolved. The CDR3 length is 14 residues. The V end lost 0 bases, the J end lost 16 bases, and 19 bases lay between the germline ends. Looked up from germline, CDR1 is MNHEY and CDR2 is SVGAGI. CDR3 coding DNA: TGTGCCAGCAGTTACTCATTGTTCCTCCCTAGATACTTCTTC. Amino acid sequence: CASSYSLFLPRYFF.

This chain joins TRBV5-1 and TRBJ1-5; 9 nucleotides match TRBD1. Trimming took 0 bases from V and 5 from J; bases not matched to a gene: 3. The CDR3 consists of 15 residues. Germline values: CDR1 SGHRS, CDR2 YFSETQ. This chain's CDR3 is CASSLGGQGHQPQHF. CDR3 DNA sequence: TGCGCCAGCAGCTTGGGGGGACAGGGACATCAGCCCCAGCATTTT.

CDR3 in amino acids: CASSSPFRQKGDEQYF. CDR3 nucleotides: TGTGCCAGCAGCTCACCCTTCCGACAGAAGGGGGACGAGCAGTACTTC. This sequence joins TRBV7-9 and TRBJ2-7, with D maybe TRBD1 (6 bases). The CDR3 runs to 16 residues. Germline V CDR1 and CDR2: SEHNR, FQNEAQ (reference sequence). V was shortened by 4 bases and J by 5 bases, with 21 bases between the two germline ends.

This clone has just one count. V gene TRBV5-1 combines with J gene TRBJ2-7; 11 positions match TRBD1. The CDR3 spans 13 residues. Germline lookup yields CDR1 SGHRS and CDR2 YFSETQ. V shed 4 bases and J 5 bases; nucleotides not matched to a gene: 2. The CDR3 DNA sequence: TGCGCCAGCAGCATGGGACAGGGGGACGAGCAGTACTTC. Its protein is CASSMGQGDEQYF.

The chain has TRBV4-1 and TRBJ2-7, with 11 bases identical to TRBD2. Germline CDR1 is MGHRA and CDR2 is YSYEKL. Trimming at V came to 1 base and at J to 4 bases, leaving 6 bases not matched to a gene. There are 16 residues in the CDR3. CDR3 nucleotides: TGCGCCAGCAGCCAAGTCCTAGCGGGGGGAGGATACGAGCAGTACTTC. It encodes CASSQVLAGGGYEQYF.